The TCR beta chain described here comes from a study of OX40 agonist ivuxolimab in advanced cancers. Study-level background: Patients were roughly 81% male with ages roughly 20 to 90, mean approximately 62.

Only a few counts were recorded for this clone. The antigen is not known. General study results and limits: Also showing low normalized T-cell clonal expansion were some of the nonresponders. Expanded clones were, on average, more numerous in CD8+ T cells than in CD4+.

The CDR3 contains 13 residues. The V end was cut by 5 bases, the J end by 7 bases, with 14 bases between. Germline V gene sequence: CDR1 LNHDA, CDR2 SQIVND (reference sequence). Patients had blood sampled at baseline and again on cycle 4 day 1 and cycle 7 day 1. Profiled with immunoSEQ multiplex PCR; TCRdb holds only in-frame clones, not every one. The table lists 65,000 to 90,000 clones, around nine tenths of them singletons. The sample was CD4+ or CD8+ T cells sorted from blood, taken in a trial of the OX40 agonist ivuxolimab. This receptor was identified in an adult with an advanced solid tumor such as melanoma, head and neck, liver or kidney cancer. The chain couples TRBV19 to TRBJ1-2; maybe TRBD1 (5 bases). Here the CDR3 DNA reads TGTGCCAGTAGTCCTGCAGGGAACCCTGGCTACACCTTC. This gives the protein CASSPAGNPGYTF.